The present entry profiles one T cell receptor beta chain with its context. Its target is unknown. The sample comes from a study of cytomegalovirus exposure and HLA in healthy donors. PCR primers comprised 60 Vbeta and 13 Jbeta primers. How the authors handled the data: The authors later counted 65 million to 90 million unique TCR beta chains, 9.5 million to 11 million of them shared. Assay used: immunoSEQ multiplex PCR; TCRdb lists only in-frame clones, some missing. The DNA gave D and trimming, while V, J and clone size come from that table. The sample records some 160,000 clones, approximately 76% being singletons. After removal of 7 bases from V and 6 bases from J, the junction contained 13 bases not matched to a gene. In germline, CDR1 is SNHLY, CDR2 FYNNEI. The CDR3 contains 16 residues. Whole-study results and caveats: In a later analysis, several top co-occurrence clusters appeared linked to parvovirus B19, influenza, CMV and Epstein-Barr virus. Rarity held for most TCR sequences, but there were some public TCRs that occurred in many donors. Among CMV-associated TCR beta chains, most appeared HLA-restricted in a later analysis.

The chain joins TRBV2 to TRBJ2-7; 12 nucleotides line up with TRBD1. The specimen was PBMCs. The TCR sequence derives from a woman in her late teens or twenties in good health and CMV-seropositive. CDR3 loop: CASKPGQGALDREQYF. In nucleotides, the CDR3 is TGTGCCAGCAAGCCGGGACAGGGGGCGTTAGATCGCGAGCAGTACTTC.